The clone carrying this TCR beta chain was counted a single time. This may stem from a read error, because a much larger clone lies one nucleotide away. The data were taken from a study of T cells in Graves' hyperthyroidism and ophthalmopathy. Germline V lookup: CDR1 MDHEN, CDR2 SYDVKM. V lost 2 bases and J 7 bases, leaving 12 bases between the germline ends. There are 14 residues in the CDR3. RNA transcripts provided the source from which TCR beta CDR3 regions were amplified. RT-PCR in the first round (using the HTBI primer set) targeted the TCR CDR3. TCRdb reanalysed the multiplex PCR reads using MiXCR and keeps one entry per CDR3 protein. The sample includes approximately 600,000 distinct CDR3 sequences, 20% to 25% of them seen just once.

Sequencing was carried out using blood. The clonotype originates from a young man with Graves' ophthalmopathy. The V call is TRBV28, the J call TRBJ2-1; possible D gene TRBD2, 5 bases. The CDR3 here is CASSLDNLANEQFF. DNA for the CDR3: TGTGCCAGCAGTTTAGATAACCTAGCAAATGAGCAGTTCTTC. Based on the CDR3 plus reference TRBV28 and TRBJ2-1, the full variable domain is DVKVTQSSRYLVKRTGEKVFLECVQDMDHENMFWYRQDPGLGLRLIYFSYDVKMKEKGDIPEGYSVSREKKERFSLILESASTNQTSMYLCASSLDNLANEQFFGPGTRLTVL.